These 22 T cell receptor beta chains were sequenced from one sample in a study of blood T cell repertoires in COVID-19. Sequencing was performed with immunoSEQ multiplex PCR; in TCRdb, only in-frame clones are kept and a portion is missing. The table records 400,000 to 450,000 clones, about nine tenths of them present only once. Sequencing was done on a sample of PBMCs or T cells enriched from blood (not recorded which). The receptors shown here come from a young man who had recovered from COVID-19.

CDR3 residues: CASSPGTATGVREQYF. The DNA of the CDR3 is TGTGCCAGCAGTCCCGGCACCGCGACAGGGGTGCGGGAGCAGTACTTC. V is TRBV6-2 or TRBV6-3 and J is TRBJ2-7; 8 positions match TRBD1. Germline V gene data show CDR1 as MNHEY and CDR2 as SVGEGT. With V trimmed by 5 bases and J by 7 bases, 16 bases remained unmatched. This CDR3 is 16 amino acids long.

CDR3 sequence: CASSSHTGGPRSEQFF. The CDR3 nucleotides are TGTGCCAGCAGTTCGCACACAGGGGGCCCACGGAGTGAGCAGTTCTTC. V usage is TRBV6-5 and J usage is TRBJ2-1; 9 nucleotides agree with TRBD1. CDR3 size: 16 residues. Per germline, CDR1 MNHEY and CDR2 SVGAGI. Unmatched junction bases numbered 13, after V lost 4 bases and J lost 9 bases.

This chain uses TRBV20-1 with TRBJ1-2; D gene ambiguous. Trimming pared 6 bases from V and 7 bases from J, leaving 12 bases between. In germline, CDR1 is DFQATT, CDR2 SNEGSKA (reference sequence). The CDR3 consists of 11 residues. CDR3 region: CSARDSGGYTF. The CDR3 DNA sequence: TGCAGTGCCCGAGACTCGGGTGGCTACACCTTC.

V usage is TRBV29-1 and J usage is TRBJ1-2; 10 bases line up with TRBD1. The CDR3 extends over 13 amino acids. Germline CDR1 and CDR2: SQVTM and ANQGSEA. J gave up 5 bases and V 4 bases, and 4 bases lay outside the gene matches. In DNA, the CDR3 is TGCAGCGTTGGGACAGGGGGTTCTTATGGCTACACCTTC. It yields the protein CSVGTGGSYGYTF. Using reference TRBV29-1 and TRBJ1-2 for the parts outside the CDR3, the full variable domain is SAVISQKPSRDICQRGTSLTIQCQVDSQVTMMFWYRQQPGQSLTLIATANQGSEATYESGFVIDKFPISRPNLTFSTLTVSNMSPEDSSIYLCSVGTGGSYGYTFGSGTRLTVV.

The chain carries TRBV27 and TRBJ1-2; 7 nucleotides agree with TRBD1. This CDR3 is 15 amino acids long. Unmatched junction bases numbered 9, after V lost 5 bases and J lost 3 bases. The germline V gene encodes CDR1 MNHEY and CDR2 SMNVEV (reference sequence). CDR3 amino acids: CASSPGQGGYYGYTF. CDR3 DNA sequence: TGTGCCAGCAGTCCGGGCCAGGGGGGATACTATGGCTACACCTTC.

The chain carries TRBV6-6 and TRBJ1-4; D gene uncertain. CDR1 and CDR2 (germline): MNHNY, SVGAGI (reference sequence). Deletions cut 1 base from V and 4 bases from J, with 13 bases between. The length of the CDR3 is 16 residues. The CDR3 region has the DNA TGTGCCAGCAGTTACTTATCGTGGAGGATTAATGAAAAACTGTTTTTT. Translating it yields CASSYLSWRINEKLFF.

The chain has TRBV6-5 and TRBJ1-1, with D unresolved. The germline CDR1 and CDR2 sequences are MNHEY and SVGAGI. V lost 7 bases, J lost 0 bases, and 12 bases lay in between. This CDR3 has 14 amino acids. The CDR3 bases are TGTGCCAGCAACGAGCAGGCTATGAACACTGAAGCTTTCTTT. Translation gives CASNEQAMNTEAFF.

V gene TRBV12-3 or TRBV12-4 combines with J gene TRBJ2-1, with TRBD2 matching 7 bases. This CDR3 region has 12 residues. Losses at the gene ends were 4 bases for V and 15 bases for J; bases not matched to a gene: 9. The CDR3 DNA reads TGTGCCAGCAGTTCCACGAGACTAGCATCGTTCTTC. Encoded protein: CASSSTRLASFF.

The CDR3 nucleotides read TGTGCCAGTGCCGAGTCCTCGAACACCGGGGAGCTGTTTTTT. Its protein product is CASAESSNTGELFF. The rearrangement uses TRBV10-3 and TRBJ2-2; no definite D call. V lost 10 bases to trimming and J lost 0 bases, with 12 bases between them. Germline CDR1 reads ENHRY; CDR2 reads SYGVKD. The CDR3 runs 14 residues.

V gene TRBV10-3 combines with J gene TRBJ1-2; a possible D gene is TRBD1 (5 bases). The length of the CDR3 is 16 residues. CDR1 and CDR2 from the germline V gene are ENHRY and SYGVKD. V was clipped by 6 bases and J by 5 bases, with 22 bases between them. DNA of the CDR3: TGTGCCATCAGGCCTCAGACAGCCTCTGTTGTATATGGCTACACCTTC. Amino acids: CAIRPQTASVVYGYTF.

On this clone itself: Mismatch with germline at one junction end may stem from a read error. The CDR3 region has the DNA TGTGCCAGCAGGTTATCCCTAGACAGTCGGCTGCAGTTCTTC. Amino acids: CASRLSLDSRLQFF. The chain links TRBV27 to TRBJ2-1, with D perhaps TRBD1 (5 bases). CDR1 and CDR2 from the germline V gene are MNHEY and SMNVEV (reference sequence). The length of the CDR3 is 14 residues.

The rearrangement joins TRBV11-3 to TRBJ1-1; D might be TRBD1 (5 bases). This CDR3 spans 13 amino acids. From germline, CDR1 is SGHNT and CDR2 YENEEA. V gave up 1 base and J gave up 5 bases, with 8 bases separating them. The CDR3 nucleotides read TGTGCCAGCAGCTTAGCAGGGTTAACTGAAGCTTTCTTT. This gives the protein CASSLAGLTEAFF.

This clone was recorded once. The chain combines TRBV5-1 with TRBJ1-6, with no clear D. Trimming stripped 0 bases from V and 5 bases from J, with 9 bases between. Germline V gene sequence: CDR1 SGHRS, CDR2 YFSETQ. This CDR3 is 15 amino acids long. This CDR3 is CASSLGITDNSPLHF. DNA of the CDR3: TGCGCCAGCAGCTTGGGGATTACAGATAATTCACCCCTCCACTTT.

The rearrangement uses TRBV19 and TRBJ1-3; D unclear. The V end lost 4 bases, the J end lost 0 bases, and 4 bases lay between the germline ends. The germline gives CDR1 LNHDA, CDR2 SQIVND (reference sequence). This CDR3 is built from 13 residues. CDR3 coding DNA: TGTGCCAGTAGTACCCACTCTGGAAACACCATATATTTT. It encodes CASSTHSGNTIYF.

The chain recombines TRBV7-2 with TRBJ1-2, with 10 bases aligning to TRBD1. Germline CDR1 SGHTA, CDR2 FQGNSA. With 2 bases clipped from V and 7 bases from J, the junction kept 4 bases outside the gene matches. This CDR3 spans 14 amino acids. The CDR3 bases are TGTGCCAGCAGCTTAAGGACAGGGGGAGGTGGCTACACCTTC. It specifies CASSLRTGGGGYTF.

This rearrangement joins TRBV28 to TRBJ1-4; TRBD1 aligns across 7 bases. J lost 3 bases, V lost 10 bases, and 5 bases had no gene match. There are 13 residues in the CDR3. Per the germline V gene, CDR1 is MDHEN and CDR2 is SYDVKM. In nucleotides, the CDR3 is TGTGCCACCAAGGGGGCGCCTAATGAAAAACTGTTTTTT. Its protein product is CATKGAPNEKLFF.

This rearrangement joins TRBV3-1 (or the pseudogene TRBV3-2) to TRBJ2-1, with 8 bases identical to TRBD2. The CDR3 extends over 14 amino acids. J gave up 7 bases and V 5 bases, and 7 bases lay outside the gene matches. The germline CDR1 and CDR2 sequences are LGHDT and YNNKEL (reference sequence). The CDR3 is CASSIPGGTNEQFF. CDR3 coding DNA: TGTGCCAGCAGCATACCGGGAGGGACTAATGAGCAGTTCTTC.

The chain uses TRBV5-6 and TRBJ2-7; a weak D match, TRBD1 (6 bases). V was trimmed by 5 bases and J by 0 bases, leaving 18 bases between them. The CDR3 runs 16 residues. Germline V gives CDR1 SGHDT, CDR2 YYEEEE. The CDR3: CASSSRSTGISYEQYF. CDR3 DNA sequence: TGTGCCAGCAGTTCTCGATCGACAGGCATCTCCTACGAGCAGTACTTC.

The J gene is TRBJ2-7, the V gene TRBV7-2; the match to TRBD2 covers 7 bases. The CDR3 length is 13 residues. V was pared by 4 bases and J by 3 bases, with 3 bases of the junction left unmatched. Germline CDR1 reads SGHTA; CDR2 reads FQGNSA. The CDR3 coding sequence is TGTGCCAGCAGCTCTAGCGGCTACTACGAGCAGTACTTC. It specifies CASSSSGYYEQYF.

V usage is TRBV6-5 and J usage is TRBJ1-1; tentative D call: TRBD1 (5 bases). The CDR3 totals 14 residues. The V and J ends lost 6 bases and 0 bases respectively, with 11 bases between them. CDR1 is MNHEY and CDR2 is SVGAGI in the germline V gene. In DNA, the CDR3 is TGTGCCAGCAGCCCGGGGGGGGTGAACACTGAAGCTTTCTTT. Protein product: CASSPGGVNTEAFF.

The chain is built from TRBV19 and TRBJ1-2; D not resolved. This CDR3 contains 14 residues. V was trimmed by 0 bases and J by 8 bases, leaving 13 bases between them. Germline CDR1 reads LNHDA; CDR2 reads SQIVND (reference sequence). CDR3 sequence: CASSIDAGPRGYTF. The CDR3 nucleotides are TGTGCCAGTAGTATAGATGCAGGTCCTCGAGGCTACACCTTC.

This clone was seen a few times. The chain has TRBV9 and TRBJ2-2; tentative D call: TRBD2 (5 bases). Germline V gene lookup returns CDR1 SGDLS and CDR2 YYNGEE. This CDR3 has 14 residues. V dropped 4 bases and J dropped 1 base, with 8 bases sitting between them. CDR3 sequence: CASSPGRNTGELFF. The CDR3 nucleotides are TGTGCCAGCAGCCCTGGGAGGAACACCGGGGAGCTGTTTTTT.